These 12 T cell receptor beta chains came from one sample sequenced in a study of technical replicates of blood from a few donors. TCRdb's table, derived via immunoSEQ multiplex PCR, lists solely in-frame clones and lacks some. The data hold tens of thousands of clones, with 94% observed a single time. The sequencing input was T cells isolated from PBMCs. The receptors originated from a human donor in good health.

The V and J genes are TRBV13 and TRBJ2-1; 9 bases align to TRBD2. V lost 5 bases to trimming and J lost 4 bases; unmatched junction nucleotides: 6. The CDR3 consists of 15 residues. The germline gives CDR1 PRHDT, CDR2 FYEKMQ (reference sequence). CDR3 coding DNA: TGTGCCAGCAGCGCAGCGGGGGGCGGGTACAATGAGCAGTTCTTC. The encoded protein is CASSAAGGGYNEQFF.

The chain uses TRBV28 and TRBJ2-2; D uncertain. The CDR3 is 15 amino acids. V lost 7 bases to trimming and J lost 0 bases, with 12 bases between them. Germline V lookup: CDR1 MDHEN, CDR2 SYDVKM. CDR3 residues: CASKVAGSNTGELFF. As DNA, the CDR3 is TGTGCCAGCAAGGTAGCCGGGTCGAACACCGGGGAGCTGTTTTTT.

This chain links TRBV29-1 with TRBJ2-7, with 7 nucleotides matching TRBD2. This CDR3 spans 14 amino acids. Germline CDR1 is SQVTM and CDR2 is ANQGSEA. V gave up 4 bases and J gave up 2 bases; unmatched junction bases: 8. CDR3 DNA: TGCAGCGTTGGGCCAGGACTAGAGACCTACGAGCAGTACTTC. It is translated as CSVGPGLETYEQYF.

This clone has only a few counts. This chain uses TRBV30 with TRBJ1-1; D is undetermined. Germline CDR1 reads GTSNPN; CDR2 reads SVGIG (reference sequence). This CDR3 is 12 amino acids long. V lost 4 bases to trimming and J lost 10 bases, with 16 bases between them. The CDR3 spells CAWTVGLTAAFF. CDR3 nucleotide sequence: TGTGCCTGGACCGTTGGGCTAACGGCAGCTTTCTTT.

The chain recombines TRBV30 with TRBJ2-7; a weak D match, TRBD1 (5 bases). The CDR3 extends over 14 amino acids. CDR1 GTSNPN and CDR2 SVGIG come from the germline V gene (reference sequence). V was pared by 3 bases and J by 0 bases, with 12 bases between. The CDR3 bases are TGTGCCTGGAGCACACTCAGGGACTCCTACGAGCAGTACTTC. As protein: CAWSTLRDSYEQYF. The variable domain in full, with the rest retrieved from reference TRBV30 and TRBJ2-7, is SQTIHQWPATLVQPVGSPLSLECTVEGTSNPNLYWYRQAAGRGLQLLFYSVGIGQISSEVPQNLSASRPQDRQFILSSKKLLLSDSGFYLCAWSTLRDSYEQYFGPGTRLTVT.

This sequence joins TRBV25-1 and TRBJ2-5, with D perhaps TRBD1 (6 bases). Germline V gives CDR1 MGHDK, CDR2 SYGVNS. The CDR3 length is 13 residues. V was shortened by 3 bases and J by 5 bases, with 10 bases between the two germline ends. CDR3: CASSDFQGETQYF. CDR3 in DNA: TGTGCCAGCAGTGATTTCCAGGGGGAGACCCAGTACTTC. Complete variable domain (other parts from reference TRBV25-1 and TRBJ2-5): EADIYQTPRYLVIGTGKKITLECSQTMGHDKMYWYQQDPGMELHLIHYSYGVNSTEKGDLSSESTVSRIRTEHFPLTLESARPSHTSQYLCASSDFQGETQYFGPGTRLLVL.

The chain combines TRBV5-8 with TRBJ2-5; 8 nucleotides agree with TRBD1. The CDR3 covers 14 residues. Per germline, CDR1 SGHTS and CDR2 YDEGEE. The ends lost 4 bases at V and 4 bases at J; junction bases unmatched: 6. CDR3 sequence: CASSTGQGSETQYF. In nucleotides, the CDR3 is TGTGCCAGCAGCACAGGACAGGGCTCAGAGACCCAGTACTTC. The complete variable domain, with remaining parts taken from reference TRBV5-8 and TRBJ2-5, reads EAGVTQSPTHLIKTRGQQATLRCSPISGHTSVYWYQQALGLGLQFLLWYDEGEERNRGNFPPRFSGRQFPNYSSELNVNALELEDSALYLCASSTGQGSETQYFGPGTRLLVL.

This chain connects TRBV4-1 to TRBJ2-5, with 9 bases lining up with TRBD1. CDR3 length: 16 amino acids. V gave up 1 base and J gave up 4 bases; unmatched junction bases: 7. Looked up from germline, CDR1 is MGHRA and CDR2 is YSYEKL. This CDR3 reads CASSQVYRGRRETQYF. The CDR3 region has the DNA TGCGCCAGCAGCCAAGTTTACAGGGGGCGCAGAGAGACCCAGTACTTC.

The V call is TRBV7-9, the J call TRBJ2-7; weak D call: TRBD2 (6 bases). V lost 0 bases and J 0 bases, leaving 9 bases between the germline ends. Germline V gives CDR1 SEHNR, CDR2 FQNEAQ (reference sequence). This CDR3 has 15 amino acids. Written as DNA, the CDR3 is TGTGCCAGCAGCTTAGCGGCGGGACTCTCCTACGAGCAGTACTTC. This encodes CASSLAAGLSYEQYF.

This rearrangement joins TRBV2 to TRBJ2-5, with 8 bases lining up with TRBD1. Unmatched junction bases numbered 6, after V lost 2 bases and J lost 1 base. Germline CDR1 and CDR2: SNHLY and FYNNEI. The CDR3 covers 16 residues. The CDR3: CASSERTGNPQETQYF. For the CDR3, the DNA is TGTGCCAGCAGTGAAAGGACAGGGAACCCCCAAGAGACCCAGTACTTC.

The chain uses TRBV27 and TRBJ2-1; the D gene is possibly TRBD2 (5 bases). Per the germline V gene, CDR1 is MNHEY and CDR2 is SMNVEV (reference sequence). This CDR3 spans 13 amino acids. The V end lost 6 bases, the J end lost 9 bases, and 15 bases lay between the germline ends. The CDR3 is CASSHSLEGEQFF. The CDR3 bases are TGTGCCAGCAGCCACTCGCTAGAGGGTGAGCAGTTCTTC.

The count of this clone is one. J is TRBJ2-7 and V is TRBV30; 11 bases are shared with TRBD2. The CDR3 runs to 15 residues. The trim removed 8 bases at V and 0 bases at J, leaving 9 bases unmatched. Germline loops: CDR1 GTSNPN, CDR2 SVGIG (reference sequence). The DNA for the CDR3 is TGTGCCGGCAATAGACTAGCGGGGCCCTCCTACGAGCAGTACTTC. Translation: CAGNRLAGPSYEQYF.